The 27 T cell receptor beta chains below all came from one sample that was sequenced in a study of response to subunit inactivated influenza vaccine. TCRdb processed the RT-PCR reads anew with MiXCR; each CDR3 protein has one entry. The sample holds about half a million distinct CDR3 sequences, roughly 9.7% seen once. Sequencing used PBMCs from blood, obtained 45 days after vaccination. Receptors were obtained from a man aged 45 to 65 who received an inactivated influenza vaccine.

In this sample, this clonotype turned up a few times. The chain links TRBV15 to TRBJ1-1; D gene ambiguous. The CDR3 spans 14 residues. Per germline, CDR1 LNHNV and CDR2 YYDKDF (reference sequence). V was trimmed by 1 base and J by 1 base, leaving 7 bases between them. As DNA, the CDR3 is TGTGCCACCAGCAGAGGCCGCAGGAACACTGAAGCTTTCTTT. Translated, it gives CATSRGRRNTEAFF.

This clonotype was detected many times. The V call is TRBV5-6, the J call TRBJ2-1; possible D gene TRBD1, 5 bases. Germline CDR1 SGHDT, CDR2 YYEEEE. Trimming pared 1 base from V and 7 bases from J, leaving 15 bases between. The CDR3 extends over 15 amino acids. The CDR3 is CASSLMFQGRNEQFF. CDR3 DNA sequence: TGTGCCAGCAGCTTGATGTTCCAGGGAAGGAATGAGCAGTTCTTC. The full variable domain, in which reference TRBV5-6 and TRBJ2-1 provide the parts outside the CDR3, is DAGVTQSPTHLIKTRGQQVTLRCSPKSGHDTVSWYQQALGQGPQFIFQYYEEEERQRGNFPDRFSGHQFPNYSSELNVNALLLGDSALYLCASSLMFQGRNEQFFGPGTRLTVL.

This clonotype occurred a few times. V gene TRBV5-1 combines with J gene TRBJ1-2, with 7 bases that match TRBD1. The CDR3 is 13 residues long. Germline assignment: CDR1 SGHRS and CDR2 YFSETQ. Unmatched junction bases numbered 8, after V lost 5 bases and J lost 7 bases. CDR3 sequence reads: CASRQGELPGYTF. CDR3 coding DNA: TGCGCCAGCAGGCAGGGGGAGCTGCCTGGCTACACCTTC.

This chain links TRBV12-3 or TRBV12-4 with TRBJ2-3; D is ambiguous. The V end was cut by 4 bases, the J end by 6 bases, with 8 bases between. The length of the CDR3 is 12 residues. CDR3 DNA: TGTGCCAGCAGTTGGGTTCCGGATACGCAGTATTTT. Amino acid sequence: CASSWVPDTQYF.

In its sample, this clonotype was seen many times. The chain links TRBV20-1 to TRBJ2-5, with 9 bases that match TRBD2. This CDR3 has 17 amino acids. J gave up 1 base and V 6 bases, and 15 bases lay outside the gene matches. CDR1 is DFQATT, CDR2 SNEGSKA, per germline (reference sequence). This chain's CDR3 is CSAPGPVTSGSQETQYF. CDR3 bases: TGCAGTGCCCCCGGCCCCGTGACTAGCGGAAGCCAAGAGACCCAGTACTTC.

This clonotype has at least ten counts. The CDR3 loop is CSAREWRQTYEQYF. The CDR3 nucleotides are TGCAGTGCTAGAGAATGGAGACAGACCTACGAGCAGTACTTC. This chain connects TRBV20-1 to TRBJ2-7; TRBD1 might be the D (5 bases). CDR3 length equals 14 residues. Trimming removed 0 bases at V and 2 bases at J, with 11 bases between. The germline gives CDR1 DFQATT, CDR2 SNEGSKA (reference sequence).

The table lists this clonotype with a few counts. This chain joins TRBV11-2 and TRBJ2-1; D remains unclear. CDR1 and CDR2 from the germline V gene are SGHAT and FQNNGV. The CDR3 totals 14 residues. The V end was cut by 2 bases, the J end by 10 bases, with 15 bases between. CDR3: CASSLNRGGGEQFF. DNA for the CDR3: TGTGCCAGCAGCTTAAACCGAGGTGGCGGCGAGCAGTTCTTC.

CDR3 sequence (DNA): TGTGCCAGCAGCCTCCGGGACAAGAGATCACCCCTCCACTTT. It specifies CASSLRDKRSPLHF. This chain uses TRBV9 with TRBJ1-6; weak D call: TRBD1 (6 bases). V was clipped by 4 bases and J by 10 bases, with 15 bases between them. The V gene's germline CDR1 is SGDLS and CDR2 YYNGEE. The CDR3 extends over 14 amino acids.

The chain has TRBV7-9 and TRBJ2-1, with D maybe TRBD1 (5 bases). CDR1 and CDR2 from the germline V gene are SEHNR and FQNEAQ (reference sequence). The V end was cut by 3 bases, the J end by 8 bases, with 11 bases between. The CDR3 spans 13 residues. The CDR3 nucleotides read TGTGCCAGCAGCTTGGGCAGGGTCGATGAGCAGTTCTTC. It encodes CASSLGRVDEQFF.

In this sample, this clonotype turned up many times. The V gene is TRBV15, the J gene TRBJ1-2, with D unclear. The CDR3 is made up of 13 amino acids. V dropped 0 bases and J dropped 8 bases, with 10 bases sitting between them. Germline loops: CDR1 LNHNV, CDR2 YYDKDF (reference sequence). CDR3 in DNA: TGTGCCACCAGCAGAGATAGGACGGGAGGCTACACCTTC. This encodes CATSRDRTGGYTF. Full variable domain (outside the CDR3, taken from reference TRBV15 and TRBJ1-2): DAMVIQNPRYQVTQFGKPVTLSCSQTLNHNVMYWYQQKSSQAPKLLFHYYDKDFNNEADTPDNFQSRRPNTSFCFLDIRSPGLGDTAMYLCATSRDRTGGYTFGSGTRLTVV.

This clonotype was counted a few times. DNA of the CDR3: TGCAGCGCCCGGGGACAGGCGACCTATGGCTACACCTTC. Protein sequence: CSARGQATYGYTF. This chain uses TRBV29-1 with TRBJ1-2, with 8 bases fitting TRBD1. CDR1 and CDR2 (germline): SQVTM, ANQGSEA. There are 13 residues in the CDR3. Trimming removed 7 bases from V and 4 bases from J; junction bases left unmatched: 8.

The gene calls are TRBV6-1 and TRBJ1-5, with 10 bases lining up with TRBD1. The CDR3 contains 15 residues. J lost 6 bases, V lost 6 bases, and 8 bases had no gene match. Per germline, CDR1 MNHNS and CDR2 SASEGT. This CDR3 is CASSRDRGQGQPQHF. CDR3 bases: TGTGCCAGCAGCCGAGACAGGGGGCAGGGTCAGCCCCAGCATTTT.

This chain links TRBV6-1 with TRBJ1-6; D not resolved. The CDR3 is made up of 15 amino acids. Germline loops: CDR1 MNHNS, CDR2 SASEGT. V lost 11 bases and J lost 3, with 17 bases in between. The CDR3 DNA reads TGTGCCGGAAGGGAAGACCTCGTCTATAATTCACCCCTCCACTTT. Its protein product is CAGREDLVYNSPLHF.

This chain joins TRBV3-1 and TRBJ2-2; weak D call: TRBD1 (6 bases). Trimming removed 6 bases from V and 0 bases from J, with 8 bases in between. CDR1 is LGHDT and CDR2 is YNNKEL in the germline V gene (reference sequence). The CDR3 runs 14 residues. CDR3 loop: CASRKGANTGELFF. For the CDR3, the DNA is TGTGCCAGCAGGAAGGGGGCGAACACCGGGGAGCTGTTTTTT.

The sample holds many counts of this clonotype. The chain combines TRBV2 with TRBJ2-7; D may be TRBD1 (6 bases). There are 14 residues in the CDR3. The ends were cut back, 7 bases at V and 1 base at J, with 14 bases in the middle. The V gene's germline CDR1 is SNHLY and CDR2 FYNNEI. CDR3 DNA: TGTGCCAGCAACCCTGGGGGCGGTTCCTACGAGCAGTACTTC. The encoded protein is CASNPGGGSYEQYF. The variable domain in full, with the rest retrieved from reference TRBV2 and TRBJ2-7, is EPEVTQTPSHQVTQMGQEVILRCVPISNHLYFYWYRQILGQKVEFLVSFYNNEISEKSEIFDDQFSVERPDGSNFTLKIRSTKLEDSAMYFCASNPGGGSYEQYFGPGTRLTVT.

This clonotype was detected ten times or more. The chain is built from TRBV6-7 and TRBJ2-7; D is unclear. TRBV6-7 is an open reading frame, and its role is uncertain. V was shortened by 7 bases and J by 4 bases, with 5 bases between the two germline ends. This CDR3 is built from 10 residues. The CDR3 DNA sequence: TGTGCCAGCACCCTTTACGAGCAGTACTTC. Amino acid sequence: CASTLYEQYF.

This chain joins TRBV12-3 or TRBV12-4 and TRBJ2-1, with D uncertain. CDR3 length: 18 residues. V shed 5 bases and J shed 0 bases, with 20 bases lying between them. The CDR3 here is CASSHPRDTESSYNEQFF. CDR3 DNA: TGTGCCAGCAGTCATCCCCGAGATACGGAAAGCTCCTACAATGAGCAGTTCTTC.

V is TRBV12-3 or TRBV12-4 and J is TRBJ1-3; 7 positions agree with TRBD1. CDR3 length: 16 amino acids. V shed 5 bases, J shed 0 bases, and the junction held 7 bases outside the gene matches. The DNA for the CDR3 is TGTGCCAGCAGTGAAGGACAGGTCATCTCTGGAAACACCATATATTTT. As protein: CASSEGQVISGNTIYF.

This clonotype has only a few counts. The chain carries TRBV20-1 and TRBJ1-5; D not certain. Between the trimmed V and J ends, which lost 0 bases and 5 bases, there was a span of 14 bases. In germline, CDR1 is DFQATT, CDR2 SNEGSKA (reference sequence). The CDR3 is 15 residues long. CDR3 DNA sequence: TGCAGTGCTAGAGATTTGAACCCTGGGGATCAGCCCCAGCATTTT. It encodes CSARDLNPGDQPQHF.

In its sample, this clonotype was seen a few times. The gene calls are TRBV4-2 and TRBJ1-2, with a tentative D call TRBD1 (6 bases). The germline V gene encodes CDR1 LGHNA and CDR2 YNFKEQ. This CDR3 has 16 amino acids. Between the trimmed V and J ends, which lost 0 bases and 2 bases, there was a span of 13 bases. The CDR3 spells CASSQDQGTTNYGYTF. CDR3 coding DNA: TGTGCCAGCAGCCAAGACCAAGGGACAACGAACTATGGCTACACCTTC.

V gene TRBV20-1 combines with J gene TRBJ2-7, with 13 bases fitting TRBD2. CDR3 length: 15 amino acids. V shed 7 bases, J shed 5 bases, and the junction held 11 bases outside the gene matches. Germline V gene sequence: CDR1 DFQATT, CDR2 SNEGSKA (reference sequence). The DNA of the CDR3 is TGCAGTGTAGTCGGACTAGCGGGAGATAGCGACGAGCAGTACTTC. Protein sequence: CSVVGLAGDSDEQYF.

CDR3 protein: CASSTRPVEAFF. The CDR3 DNA sequence: TGTGCCAGCAGTACCCGCCCTGTTGAAGCTTTCTTT. This rearrangement joins TRBV12-3 or TRBV12-4 to TRBJ1-1; D call uncertain. Trimming left V 5 bases short and J 7 bases short, with 11 bases between. The CDR3 loop spans 12 amino acids.

The CDR3: CASSDGLAGGPPFF. CDR3 DNA: TGTGCCAGCAGCGACGGACTAGCGGGAGGGCCTCCGTTCTTC. V and J are TRBV7-9 and TRBJ2-1; 15 nucleotides agree with TRBD2. Germline V gene lookup returns CDR1 SEHNR and CDR2 FQNEAQ (reference sequence). This CDR3 region has 14 residues. The trim removed 5 bases at V and 15 bases at J, leaving 8 bases unmatched. Full variable domain (outside the CDR3, taken from reference TRBV7-9 and TRBJ2-1): DTGVSQNPRHKITKRGQNVTFRCDPISEHNRLYWYRQTLGQGPEFLTYFQNEAQLEKSRLLSDRFSAERPKGSFSTLEIQRTEQGDSAMYLCASSDGLAGGPPFFGPGTRLTVL.

This clonotype has ten or more counts. This chain uses TRBV27 with TRBJ2-7; D call uncertain. CDR3 length equals 14 residues. The V gene's germline CDR1 is MNHEY and CDR2 SMNVEV (reference sequence). Trimming took 2 bases from V and 0 from J, leaving 8 bases between them. The CDR3 nucleotides are TGTGCCAGCAGTTTAAAGGGCAACTCCTACGAGCAGTACTTC. This sequence encodes CASSLKGNSYEQYF.

This clonotype has a handful of counts. The CDR3 nucleotides are TGTGCCAGCAGCCCTGCCAGCGGGAGGAGGTACGAGCAGTACTTC. Translating gives CASSPASGRRYEQYF. This sequence joins TRBV3-1 and TRBJ2-7, with 9 bases lining up with TRBD2. The junction had 8 bases not matched to a gene; V was cut back by 4 bases and J by 4 bases. Germline assignment: CDR1 LGHDT and CDR2 YNNKEL (reference sequence). CDR3 length: 15 residues.

This clonotype was seen ten or more times. CDR3 sequence (DNA): TGTGCCAGCAGCCCACCGGGACAGGCGGGGGAGCTGTTTTTT. Translated, it gives CASSPPGQAGELFF. V and J are TRBV4-2 and TRBJ2-2, with 8 bases identical to TRBD1. Germline V CDR1 and CDR2: LGHNA, YNFKEQ. This CDR3 has 14 amino acids. The junction had 6 bases not matched to a gene; V was cut back by 4 bases and J by 8 bases.

This clonotype was detected many times. The chain employs TRBV7-9 and TRBJ2-5; D call uncertain. CDR3 length: 12 amino acids. Looked up from germline, CDR1 is SEHNR and CDR2 is FQNEAQ (reference sequence). V was cut by 5 bases and J by 3 bases, with 7 bases left in between. The CDR3 region has the DNA TGTGCCAGCAGCCGAAGTGAAGAGACCCAGTACTTC. Translating it yields CASSRSEETQYF.